This is a list of T cell receptor beta chains from one sample in a study of T-cell reconstitution after alpha-beta-depleted transplantation in children. One entry per CDR3 protein results from TCRdb running MiXCR on the PCR reads. The sample has about 300,000 distinct CDR3 sequences; roughly a tenth are singletons. The sample here was PBMCs, taken before TCRalphabeta/CD19-depleted stem cell transplant. The receptor source for this set is a boy under two years old with acute myeloid leukemia, due to receive a stem cell transplant. Both conserved end residues are part of each CDR3. The D gene is left open where the match is weak. For some rows the clone size is stated as once, few or many, or as a class when expanded; others skip it.

cdr3_nt,cdr3_aa,clone_size,j_call,v_call,d_call
TGCAGCGTTGGTAACACAGGGTCGGGGGAGCTGTTTTTT,CSVGNTGSGELFF,few,TRBJ2-2,TRBV29-1,-
TGTGCCAGCAGCTGGACAGGTCATAAGGACTACGAGCAGTACTTC,CASSWTGHKDYEQYF,many,TRBJ2-7,TRBV11-2,TRBD1
TGCAGCGTTTTCGGGCTACCGGGGGGCTACACCTTC,CSVFGLPGGYTF,many,TRBJ1-2,TRBV29-1,-
TGCAGTGCTAGAGACCGGGACTTATCCTACGAGCAGTACTTC,CSARDRDLSYEQYF,many,TRBJ2-7,TRBV20-1,-
TGCAGTGGCCGAGGGGGTGGGTCGAGTTGGGAGACCCAGTACTTC,CSGRGGGSSWETQYF,many,TRBJ2-5,TRBV20-1,-
TGTGCCAGCAGTTACAGGGGAACACAGGATGAAAAACTGTTTTTT,CASSYRGTQDEKLFF,few,TRBJ1-4,TRBV6-5,-
TGTGCCAGCAGCTGGGACAGGGGGATGACGGGCAATGAGCAGTTCTTC,CASSWDRGMTGNEQFF,many,TRBJ2-1,TRBV5-6,TRBD1
TGTGCCAGCTCACCACCGCTTACCAATCAGCCCCAGCATTTT,CASSPPLTNQPQHF,many,TRBJ1-5,TRBV18,-
TGTGCCAGCAGCTCTTCTGGACAGGTCTACGAGCAGTACTTC,CASSSSGQVYEQYF,many,TRBJ2-7,TRBV11-2,TRBD1
TGTGCCAGCAGCTTAGTCTGGACAGGGGGCGAAAACGAGCAGTACTTC,CASSLVWTGGENEQYF,many,TRBJ2-7,TRBV7-8,TRBD1
TGCAGCGTTGGGTCCGGACGGATTAGCACAGATACGCAGTATTTT,CSVGSGRISTDTQYF,many,TRBJ2-3,TRBV29-1,-
TGTGCCATCAGTGACCCAATGGGAAGGGGGAGCAATCAGCCCCAGCATTTT,CAISDPMGRGSNQPQHF,many,TRBJ1-5,TRBV10-3,-
TGTGCCAGCAGCTTAGGGGCCCGACAAGCTGGAAACACCATATATTTT,CASSLGARQAGNTIYF,many,TRBJ1-3,TRBV7-6,-
TGCAGTGTCAGAGGGGCCAGGGCGAACTATGGCTACACCTTC,CSVRGARANYGYTF,few,TRBJ1-2,TRBV20-1,-
TGTGCCACCAGCTCCCAGCCCAACAGCGGGAGGGTTTACAATGAGCAGTTCTTC,CATSSQPNSGRVYNEQFF,many,TRBJ2-1,TRBV24-1,TRBD2
TGTGCCAGCAGTTTAGGGGGGCGCTACACCTTC,CASSLGGRYTF,-,TRBJ1-2,TRBV12-3/TRBV12-4,-
TGCAGCGTGAGACCGGGACTAGCAGGCGAGCAGTACTTC,CSVRPGLAGEQYF,many,TRBJ2-7,TRBV29-1,TRBD2
TGTGCCAGCAGGACACAGGGGCGGGTAGCTTTCTTT,CASRTQGRVAFF,many,TRBJ1-1,TRBV28,TRBD1
TGTGCCAGCAGCCCCGGGACAGGGGGCGAAAAACTGTTTTTT,CASSPGTGGEKLFF,many,TRBJ1-4,TRBV3-1,TRBD1
TGCAGCGTCTCGGGCCCGTACACCGGGGAGCTGTTTTTT,CSVSGPYTGELFF,many,TRBJ2-2,TRBV29-1,-
TGTGCCAGCAGCATACAGGGGGAGGGGGCCAACGTCCTGACTTTC,CASSIQGEGANVLTF,many,TRBJ2-6,TRBV4-2,TRBD1
TGCAGCGTTGCTGACAGGCTTAATAACTATGGCTACACCTTC,CSVADRLNNYGYTF,many,TRBJ1-2,TRBV29-1,-
TGTGCCAGCAGTTCAACCCTCGGAGCTAACATTCAGTACTTC,CASSSTLGANIQYF,many,TRBJ2-4,TRBV7-2,-
TGTGCCAGCAGCTTAACCGGACAGGGGAATTCACCCCTCCACTTT,CASSLTGQGNSPLHF,many,TRBJ1-6,TRBV7-9,TRBD1
TGTGCCAGGCGGCAGGGGAGAGGGAGCATACGGGCAGATACGCAGTATTTT,CARRQGRGSIRADTQYF,many,TRBJ2-3,TRBV2,-